This TCR beta chain stems from a study of blood T cell repertoires in COVID-19. Overall study context: Donors in the United States, Italy and Spain gave samples during acute or convalescent COVID-19. From T cells, B-cell-depleted T cells, or PBMCs came the material, which was cDNA or gDNA.

Sequencing used immunoSEQ multiplex PCR; TCRdb keeps in-frame clones, though not all of them. This sample yields 250,000 to 350,000 clones, of which approximately 92% are seen a single time; roughly 20% belongs to the top ten. Each participant's cohort was designated according to participant-reported clinical history. Two negative PCRs, clearance, or symptom resolution were required of recovered Cohort 3 donors. The CDR3 spans 15 residues. Germline CDR1 is SGHNT and CDR2 is YYREEE (reference sequence). V shed 4 bases, J shed 7 bases, and the junction held 13 bases outside the gene matches. The material sequenced was PBMCs or T cells enriched from blood (not recorded which). The chain combines TRBV5-4 with TRBJ1-2, with 7 nucleotides matching TRBD1. The clonotype originates from a woman aged 25 to 39 who had recovered from COVID-19. The CDR3 DNA reads TGTGCCAGCAGCGTGGGTGGGGGACAGAGGAGTGGCTACACCTTC. It yields the protein CASSVGGGQRSGYTF.